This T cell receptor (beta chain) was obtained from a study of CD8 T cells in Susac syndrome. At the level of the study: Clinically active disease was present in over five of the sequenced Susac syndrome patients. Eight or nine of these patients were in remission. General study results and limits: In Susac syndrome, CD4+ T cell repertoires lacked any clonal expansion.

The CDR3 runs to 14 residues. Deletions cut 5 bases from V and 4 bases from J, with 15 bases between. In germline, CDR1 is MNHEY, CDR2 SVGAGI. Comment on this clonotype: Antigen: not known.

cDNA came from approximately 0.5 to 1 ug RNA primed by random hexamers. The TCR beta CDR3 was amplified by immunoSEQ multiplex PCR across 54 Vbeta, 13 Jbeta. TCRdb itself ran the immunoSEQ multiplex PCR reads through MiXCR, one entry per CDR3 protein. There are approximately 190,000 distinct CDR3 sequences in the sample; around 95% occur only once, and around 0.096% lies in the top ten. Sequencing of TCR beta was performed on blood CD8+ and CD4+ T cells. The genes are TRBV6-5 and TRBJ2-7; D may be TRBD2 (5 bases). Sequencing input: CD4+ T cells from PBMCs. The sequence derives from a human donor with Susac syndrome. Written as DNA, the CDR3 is TGTGCCAGCAGTAACCGGGGAGAGACTTACGAGCAGTACTTC. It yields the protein CASSNRGETYEQYF.